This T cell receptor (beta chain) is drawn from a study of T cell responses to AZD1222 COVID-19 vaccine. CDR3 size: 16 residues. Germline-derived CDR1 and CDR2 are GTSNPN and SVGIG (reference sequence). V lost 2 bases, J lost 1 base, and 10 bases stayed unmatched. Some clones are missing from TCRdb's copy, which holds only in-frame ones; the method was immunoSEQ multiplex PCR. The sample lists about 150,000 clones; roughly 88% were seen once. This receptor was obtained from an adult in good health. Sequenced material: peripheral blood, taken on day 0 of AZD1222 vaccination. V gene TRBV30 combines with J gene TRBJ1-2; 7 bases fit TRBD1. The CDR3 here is CAWSNTYRGDNYGYTF. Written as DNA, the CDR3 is TGTGCCTGGAGTAATACTTACAGGGGAGATAACTATGGCTACACCTTC.